The 31 T cell receptor beta chains given below trace back to one sample, sequenced in a study of blood T cell repertoires in COVID-19. Here immunoSEQ multiplex PCR was the method, and the copy in TCRdb shows in-frame clones only, minus some. This repertoire shows some 270,000 clones, 65% to 85% found once; its top ten account for about 1.6%. Source material: peripheral blood. The receptors were gathered from a woman in her 40s who had recovered from COVID-19.

The V gene is TRBV29-1, the J gene TRBJ2-2, with no clear D. In germline, CDR1 is SQVTM, CDR2 ANQGSEA. CDR3 size: 13 residues. The germline V and J ends were trimmed by 8 bases and 3 bases, with 13 bases remaining between them. The CDR3 loop reads CSLVHPDTGELFF. The CDR3 coding sequence is TGCAGCCTGGTACACCCCGACACCGGGGAGCTGTTTTTT.

The chain carries TRBV28 and TRBJ2-7, with D tentatively TRBD2 (6 bases). Trimming cost V 1 base and J 2 bases, with 12 bases left between them. Germline CDR1 and CDR2: MDHEN and SYDVKM. The length of the CDR3 is 15 residues. The CDR3 nucleotides are TGTGCCAGCAGTTTATCCGGGGAGGACCCCTACGAGCAGTACTTC. Translated, it gives CASSLSGEDPYEQYF.

The V call is TRBV30, the J call TRBJ1-1; maybe TRBD1 (5 bases). From germline, CDR1 is GTSNPN and CDR2 SVGIG (reference sequence). The ends were cut back, 1 base at V and 1 base at J, with 7 bases in the middle. This CDR3 spans 13 amino acids. The CDR3 coding sequence is TGTGCCTGGAGTGAACAGGAGAACACTGAAGCTTTCTTT. Residues: CAWSEQENTEAFF.

The chain carries TRBV5-1 and TRBJ2-1, with TRBD2 matching 10 bases. The CDR3 loop spans 16 amino acids. Losses at the gene ends were 1 base for V and 4 bases for J; bases not matched to a gene: 5. CDR1 and CDR2 (germline): SGHRS, YFSETQ. The CDR3 is CASSLTSGVYYNEQFF. In nucleotides, the CDR3 is TGCGCCAGCAGCTTGACTAGCGGGGTGTATTACAATGAGCAGTTCTTC. The full variable domain, in which reference TRBV5-1 and TRBJ2-1 provide the parts outside the CDR3, is KAGVTQTPRYLIKTRGQQVTLSCSPISGHRSVSWYQQTPGQGLQFLFEYFSETQRNKGNFPGRFSGRQFSNSRSEMNVSTLELGDSALYLCASSLTSGVYYNEQFFGPGTRLTVL.

The chain has TRBV6-5 and TRBJ1-4; no reliable D call. CDR3 length equals 14 residues. Trimming removed 7 bases from V and 8 bases from J, with 17 bases in between. The V gene's germline CDR1 is MNHEY and CDR2 SVGAGI. The CDR3 DNA reads TGTGCCAGCATGTTTGAAGGACTGTTAGAAAAACTGTTTTTT. Translated, it gives CASMFEGLLEKLFF.

The rearrangement links TRBV6-6 to TRBJ2-2; 12 nucleotides line up with TRBD1. Trimming took 5 bases from V and 5 from J; bases not matched to a gene: 12. This CDR3 is 18 amino acids long. Germline V gene data show CDR1 as MNHNY and CDR2 as SVGAGI (reference sequence). The CDR3 is CASSQVSGQGAGTGELFF. The CDR3 DNA is TGTGCCAGCAGTCAGGTTTCGGGACAGGGGGCCGGAACCGGGGAGCTGTTTTTT.

Points on this clone: The same CDR3 arises from other DNA sequences in this sample as well. The V call is TRBV9, the J call TRBJ1-1, with TRBD1 matching over 8 bases. Germline lookup yields CDR1 SGDLS and CDR2 YYNGEE. V lost 4 bases and J lost 5; bases outside the gene matches: 4. This CDR3 contains 13 residues. The CDR3 is CASSPGGGTEAFF. For the CDR3, the DNA is TGTGCCAGCAGCCCAGGGGGCGGGACTGAAGCTTTCTTT.

The chain links TRBV6-6 to TRBJ1-5; 8 positions match TRBD1. With 6 bases clipped from V and 6 bases from J, the junction kept 10 bases outside the gene matches. There are 15 residues in the CDR3. Germline V lookup: CDR1 MNHNY, CDR2 SVGAGI (reference sequence). The CDR3 nucleotides are TGTGCCAGCAGCACCGGACAGGGTAGGAGTCAGCCCCAGCATTTT. This gives the protein CASSTGQGRSQPQHF.

The V call is TRBV12-3 or TRBV12-4, the J call TRBJ1-2; 7 bases match TRBD1. The CDR3 sequence is 13 residues long. With V trimmed by 3 bases and J by 8 bases, 6 bases remained unmatched. CDR3 nucleotide sequence: TGTGCCAGCAGTTTGCGAGACAGGGACGGCTACACCTTC. This gives the protein CASSLRDRDGYTF.

The chain has TRBV24-1 and TRBJ2-5; TRBD2 might be the D (6 bases). Germline V CDR1 and CDR2: KGHDR, SFDVKD. V was pared by 4 bases and J by 4 bases, with 12 bases between. The CDR3 is 14 amino acids. The CDR3 DNA reads TGTGCCACCAGTGACGGGGGACTTGTAGAGACCCAGTACTTC. Translation: CATSDGGLVETQYF.

This chain connects TRBV5-1 to TRBJ2-3, with 9 bases lining up with TRBD1. The CDR3 length is 15 residues. The V gene's germline CDR1 is SGHRS and CDR2 YFSETQ. V shed 4 bases, J shed 0 bases, and the junction held 3 bases outside the gene matches. The CDR3 loop reads CASSRGTGSTDTQYF. The CDR3 bases are TGCGCCAGCAGCCGAGGGACAGGGAGCACAGATACGCAGTATTTT.

This clone was observed once. The V call is TRBV3-1 (or the pseudogene TRBV3-2), the J call TRBJ1-3, with a weak D call TRBD1 (5 bases). The CDR3 runs 17 residues. Per the germline V gene, CDR1 is LGHDT and CDR2 is YNNKEL (reference sequence). Trimming pared 0 bases from V and 4 bases from J, leaving 16 bases between. DNA of the CDR3: TGTGCCAGCAGCCAAGAGGCCGGGGGATCCAACGGAAACACCATATATTTT. Translation gives CASSQEAGGSNGNTIYF.

The chain has TRBV7-8 and TRBJ1-5, with 7 bases aligning to TRBD1. The CDR3 extends over 15 amino acids. Losses at the gene ends were 3 bases for V and 6 bases for J; bases not matched to a gene: 8. Per germline, CDR1 SGHVS and CDR2 FQNEAQ. This chain's CDR3 is CASSFVRGFGQPQHF. The CDR3 nucleotides are TGTGCCAGCAGCTTTGTCAGGGGGTTTGGTCAGCCCCAGCATTTT. Filled out from reference TRBV7-8 and TRBJ1-5, the complete variable domain reads GAGVSQSPRYKVAKRGQDVALRCDPISGHVSLFWYQQALGQGPEFLTYFQNEAQLDKSGLPSDRFFAERPEGSVSTLKIQRTQQEDSAVYLCASSFVRGFGQPQHFGDGTRLSIL.

V and J are TRBV28 and TRBJ2-2; 10 positions match TRBD1. Germline loops: CDR1 MDHEN, CDR2 SYDVKM. V lost 0 bases to trimming and J lost 5 bases; unmatched junction nucleotides: 3. The CDR3 runs 16 residues. CDR3 nucleotide sequence: TGTGCCAGCAGTTTATGGAGACAGGGGGCGACCGGGGAGCTGTTTTTT. Translating it yields CASSLWRQGATGELFF.

The chain has TRBV10-3 and TRBJ1-3, with 7 bases that match TRBD1. The germline V gene encodes CDR1 ENHRY and CDR2 SYGVKD. Losses at the gene ends were 2 bases for V and 3 bases for J; bases not matched to a gene: 7. The CDR3 has 16 amino acids. The CDR3 bases are TGTGCCATCAGTGAGCCCTCCCGGACAGGTGGAAACACCATATATTTT. Translation: CAISEPSRTGGNTIYF.

The rearrangement links TRBV10-3 to TRBJ1-2; D remains unclear. Germline loops: CDR1 ENHRY, CDR2 SYGVKD. This CDR3 contains 13 residues. The ends were cut back, 1 base at V and 5 bases at J, with 8 bases in the middle. The CDR3 sequence is CAISELNGYGYTF. The DNA of the CDR3 is TGTGCCATCAGTGAGTTGAACGGGTATGGCTACACCTTC.

The rearrangement joins TRBV7-2 to TRBJ2-1, with 9 bases that match TRBD2. CDR1 is SGHTA and CDR2 is FQGNSA in the germline V gene. Trimming at V came to 3 bases and at J to 0 bases, leaving 6 bases not matched to a gene. The CDR3 covers 17 residues. CDR3 sequence reads: CASSLGLAASSYNEQFF. As DNA, the CDR3 is TGTGCCAGCAGCTTGGGACTAGCTGCTAGCTCCTACAATGAGCAGTTCTTC. The full variable domain, its missing parts supplied by reference TRBV7-2 and TRBJ2-1, is GAGVSQSPSNKVTEKGKDVELRCDPISGHTALYWYRQSLGQGLEFLIYFQGNSAPDKSGLPSDRFSAERTGGSVSTLTIQRTQQEDSAVYLCASSLGLAASSYNEQFFGPGTRLTVL.

The V gene is TRBV5-1, the J gene TRBJ2-5, with 14 bases matching TRBD2. CDR1 SGHRS and CDR2 YFSETQ come from the germline V gene. With V trimmed by 3 bases and J by 5 bases, 12 bases remained unmatched. This CDR3 spans 18 amino acids. In nucleotides, the CDR3 is TGCGCCAGCAGCTCCGGACTAGCGGGGGGCCCCGATCAGGAGACCCAGTACTTC. Its translation is CASSSGLAGGPDQETQYF.

The rearrangement uses TRBV5-1 and TRBJ2-5; 8 bases match TRBD1. This CDR3 spans 15 amino acids. V lost 4 bases to trimming and J lost 0 bases; unmatched junction nucleotides: 5. The germline V gene encodes CDR1 SGHRS and CDR2 YFSETQ. The CDR3 loop reads CASSMGQVYQETQYF. In nucleotides, the CDR3 is TGCGCCAGCAGCATGGGACAGGTGTACCAAGAGACCCAGTACTTC. The variable domain in full, with the rest retrieved from reference TRBV5-1 and TRBJ2-5, is KAGVTQTPRYLIKTRGQQVTLSCSPISGHRSVSWYQQTPGQGLQFLFEYFSETQRNKGNFPGRFSGRQFSNSRSEMNVSTLELGDSALYLCASSMGQVYQETQYFGPGTRLLVL.

The chain carries TRBV4-1 and TRBJ2-1; a weak D match, TRBD1 (5 bases). V lost 0 bases to trimming and J lost 7 bases, with 13 bases between them. The germline V gene encodes CDR1 MGHRA and CDR2 YSYEKL. The CDR3 has 15 amino acids. CDR3 loop: CASSQDENRLNEQFF. CDR3 sequence (DNA): TGCGCCAGCAGCCAAGATGAGAACAGGTTAAATGAGCAGTTCTTC.

This chain connects TRBV7-8 to TRBJ1-1; 12 bases line up with TRBD1. This CDR3 spans 15 amino acids. Unmatched junction bases numbered 10, after V lost 6 bases and J lost 8 bases. Per germline, CDR1 SGHVS and CDR2 FQNEAQ. CDR3 bases: TGTGCCAGCAGTTTTACCGGGACAGGGGGCAGGGAAGCTTTCTTT. Its protein is CASSFTGTGGREAFF.

This rearrangement joins TRBV5-1 to TRBJ2-3; maybe TRBD2 (6 bases). Germline V gives CDR1 SGHRS, CDR2 YFSETQ. Trimming left V 2 bases short and J 5 bases short, with 18 bases between. The CDR3 loop spans 16 amino acids. The CDR3 loop is CASSFERGVGQDTQYF. The DNA for the CDR3 is TGCGCCAGCAGCTTTGAGCGCGGGGTGGGGCAAGATACGCAGTATTTT. Full variable domain (outside the CDR3, taken from reference TRBV5-1 and TRBJ2-3): KAGVTQTPRYLIKTRGQQVTLSCSPISGHRSVSWYQQTPGQGLQFLFEYFSETQRNKGNFPGRFSGRQFSNSRSEMNVSTLELGDSALYLCASSFERGVGQDTQYFGPGTRLTVL.

CDR3 in DNA: TGTGCCAGCAGTTACTCGGACAGTCCTAACTATGGCTACACCTTC. It specifies CASSYSDSPNYGYTF. The rearrangement links TRBV6-7 to TRBJ1-2; TRBD1 might be the D (6 bases). TRBV6-7 belongs to the ORF category, with a function that is uncertain. V lost 0 bases and J lost 0, with 8 bases in between. The CDR3 contains 15 residues.

The CDR3 loop reads CASSLELLYQETQYF. The CDR3 DNA follows: TGTGCCAGCAGCTTGGAGCTTTTGTACCAAGAGACCCAGTACTTC. The V call is TRBV5-5, the J call TRBJ2-5; D unclear. Germline values: CDR1 SGHKS, CDR2 YYEKEE (reference sequence). V was cut by 0 bases and J by 0 bases, with 9 bases left in between. The CDR3 spans 15 residues.

V gene TRBV28 combines with J gene TRBJ2-2, with D hard to call. Trimming cost V 6 bases and J 7 bases, with 21 bases left between them. The CDR3 loop spans 16 amino acids. CDR1 and CDR2 from the germline V gene are MDHEN and SYDVKM. The CDR3: CASRRQRFAEIGELFF. The CDR3 bases are TGTGCCAGCAGACGCCAGAGGTTCGCGGAGATCGGGGAGCTGTTTTTT.

The chain carries TRBV28 and TRBJ2-7; D ambiguous. Germline loops: CDR1 MDHEN, CDR2 SYDVKM. Trimming took off 8 bases at V and 1 base at J, with 6 bases between the two ends. CDR3 length: 11 residues. CDR3 coding DNA: TGTGCCAGCTCGACTTCCTACGAGCAGTACTTC. Protein product: CASSTSYEQYF.

The genes are TRBV30 and TRBJ1-4; 11 nucleotides match TRBD1. The CDR3 covers 15 residues. The V gene end was trimmed by 2 bases and the J gene end by 7 bases; junction bases not matched to a gene: 6. Per the germline V gene, CDR1 is GTSNPN and CDR2 is SVGIG (reference sequence). The chain's CDR3 is CAWSLGTGGREKLFF. CDR3 nucleotide sequence: TGTGCCTGGAGTCTAGGGACAGGGGGTCGTGAAAAACTGTTTTTT.

The chain has TRBV5-8 and TRBJ1-6, with D unclear. V gave up 4 bases and J gave up 11 bases, with 16 bases separating them. CDR3 length equals 14 residues. Germline V gene lookup returns CDR1 SGHTS and CDR2 YDEGEE. The CDR3, as DNA: TGTGCCAGCAGCGACGGCGGTGGGAGGCCACCCCTCCACTTT. Its protein product is CASSDGGGRPPLHF.

The chain employs TRBV18 and TRBJ1-6; D uncertain. Germline CDR1 KGHSH, CDR2 LQKENI. The V and J ends lost 1 base and 3 bases respectively, with 16 bases between them. This CDR3 contains 18 residues. CDR3 sequence (DNA): TGTGCCAGCTCACCACTCCTTGGAGGGAGCGGCTATAATTCACCCCTCCACTTT. Its translation is CASSPLLGGSGYNSPLHF.

The V call is TRBV5-4, the J call TRBJ2-7; 7 nucleotides line up with TRBD2. V lost 4 bases, J lost 4 bases, and 8 bases stayed unmatched. The CDR3 spans 14 residues. The germline V gene encodes CDR1 SGHNT and CDR2 YYREEE (reference sequence). The CDR3 nucleotides are TGTGCCAGCAGCCGGACGGCCGGGGGGTACGAGCAGTACTTC. Amino acids: CASSRTAGGYEQYF.

CDR3 residues: CASSLGPGTGGQKETQYF. Here the CDR3 DNA reads TGTGCCAGCAGCTTGGGGCCCGGGACAGGGGGCCAGAAGGAGACCCAGTACTTC. The V gene is TRBV7-8, the J gene TRBJ2-5; 12 bases match TRBD1. Germline values: CDR1 SGHVS, CDR2 FQNEAQ. Trimming removed 3 bases from V and 5 bases from J; junction bases left unmatched: 13. The CDR3 length is 18 residues.